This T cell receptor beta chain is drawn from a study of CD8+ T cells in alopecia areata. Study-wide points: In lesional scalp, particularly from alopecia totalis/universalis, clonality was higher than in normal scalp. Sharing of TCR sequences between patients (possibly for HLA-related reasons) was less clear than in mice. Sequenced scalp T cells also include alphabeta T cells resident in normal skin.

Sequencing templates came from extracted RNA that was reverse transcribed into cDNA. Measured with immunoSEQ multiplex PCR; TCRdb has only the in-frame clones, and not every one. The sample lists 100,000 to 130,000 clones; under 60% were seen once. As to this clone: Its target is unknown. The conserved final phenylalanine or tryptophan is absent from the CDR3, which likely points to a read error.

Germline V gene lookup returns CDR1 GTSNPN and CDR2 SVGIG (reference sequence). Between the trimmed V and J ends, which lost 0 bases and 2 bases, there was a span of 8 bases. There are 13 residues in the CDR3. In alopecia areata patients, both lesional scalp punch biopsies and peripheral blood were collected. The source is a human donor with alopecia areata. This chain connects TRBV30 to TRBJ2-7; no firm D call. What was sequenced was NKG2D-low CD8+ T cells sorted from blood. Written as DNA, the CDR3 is TGTGCCTGGAGTGTGGCCGGCCCCTACGAGCAGTACTGC. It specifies CAWSVAGPYEQYC.